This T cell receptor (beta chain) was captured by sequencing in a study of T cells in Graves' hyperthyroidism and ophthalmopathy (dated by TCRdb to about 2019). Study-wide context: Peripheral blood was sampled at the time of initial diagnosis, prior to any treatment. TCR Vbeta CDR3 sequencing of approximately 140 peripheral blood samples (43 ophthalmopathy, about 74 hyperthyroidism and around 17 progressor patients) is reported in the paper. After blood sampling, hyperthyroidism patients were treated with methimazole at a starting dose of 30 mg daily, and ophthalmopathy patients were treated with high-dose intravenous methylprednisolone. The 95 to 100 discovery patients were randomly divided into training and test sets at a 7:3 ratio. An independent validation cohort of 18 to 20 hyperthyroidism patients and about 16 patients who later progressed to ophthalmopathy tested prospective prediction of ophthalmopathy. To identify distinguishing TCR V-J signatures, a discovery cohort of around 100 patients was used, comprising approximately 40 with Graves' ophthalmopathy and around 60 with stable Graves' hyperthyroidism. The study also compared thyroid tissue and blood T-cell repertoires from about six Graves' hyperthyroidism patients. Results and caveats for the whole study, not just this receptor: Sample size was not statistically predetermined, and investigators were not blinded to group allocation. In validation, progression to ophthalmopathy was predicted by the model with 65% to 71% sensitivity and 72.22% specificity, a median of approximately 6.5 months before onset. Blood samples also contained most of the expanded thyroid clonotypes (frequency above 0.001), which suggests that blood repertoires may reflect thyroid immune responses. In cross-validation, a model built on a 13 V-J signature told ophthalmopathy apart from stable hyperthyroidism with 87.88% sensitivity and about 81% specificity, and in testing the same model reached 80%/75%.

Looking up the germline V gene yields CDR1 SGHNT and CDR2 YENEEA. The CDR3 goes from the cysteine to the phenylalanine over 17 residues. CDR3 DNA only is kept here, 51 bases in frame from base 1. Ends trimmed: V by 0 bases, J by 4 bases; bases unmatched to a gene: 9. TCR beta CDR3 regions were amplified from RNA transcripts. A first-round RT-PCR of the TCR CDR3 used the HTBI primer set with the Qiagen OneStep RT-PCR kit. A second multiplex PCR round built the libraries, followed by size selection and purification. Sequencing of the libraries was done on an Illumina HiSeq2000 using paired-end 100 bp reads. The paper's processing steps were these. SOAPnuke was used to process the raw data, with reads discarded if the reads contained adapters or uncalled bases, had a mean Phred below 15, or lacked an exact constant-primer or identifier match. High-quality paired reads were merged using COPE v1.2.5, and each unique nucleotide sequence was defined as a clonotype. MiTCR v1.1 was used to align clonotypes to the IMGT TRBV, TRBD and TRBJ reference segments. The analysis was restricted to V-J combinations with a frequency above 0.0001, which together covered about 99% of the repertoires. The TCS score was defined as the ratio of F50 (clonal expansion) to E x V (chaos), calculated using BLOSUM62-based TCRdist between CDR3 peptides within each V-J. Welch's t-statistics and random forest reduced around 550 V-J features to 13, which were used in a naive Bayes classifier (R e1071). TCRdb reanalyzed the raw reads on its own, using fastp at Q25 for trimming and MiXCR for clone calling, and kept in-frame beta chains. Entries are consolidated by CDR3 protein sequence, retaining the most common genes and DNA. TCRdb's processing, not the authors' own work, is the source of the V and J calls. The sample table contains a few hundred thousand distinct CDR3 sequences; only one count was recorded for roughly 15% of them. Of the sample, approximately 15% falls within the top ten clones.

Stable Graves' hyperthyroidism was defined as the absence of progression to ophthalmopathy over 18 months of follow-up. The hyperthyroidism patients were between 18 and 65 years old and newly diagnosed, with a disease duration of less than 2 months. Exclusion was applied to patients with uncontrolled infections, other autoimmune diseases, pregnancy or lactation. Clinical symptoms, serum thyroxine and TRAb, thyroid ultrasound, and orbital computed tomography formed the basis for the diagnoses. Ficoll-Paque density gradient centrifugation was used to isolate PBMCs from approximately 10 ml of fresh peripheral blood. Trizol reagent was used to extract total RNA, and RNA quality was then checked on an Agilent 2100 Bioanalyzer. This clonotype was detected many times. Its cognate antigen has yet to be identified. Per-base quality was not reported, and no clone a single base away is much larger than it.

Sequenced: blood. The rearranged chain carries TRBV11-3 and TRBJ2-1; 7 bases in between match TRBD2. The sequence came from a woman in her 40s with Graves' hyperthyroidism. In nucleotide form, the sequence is TGTGCCAGCAGCTTAGACCGACGGGAGGTGTCTTACAATGAGCAGTTCTTC. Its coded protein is CASSLDRREVSYNEQFF. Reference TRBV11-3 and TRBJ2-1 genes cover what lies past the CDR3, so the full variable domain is EAGVVQSPRYKIIEKKQPVAFWCNPISGHNTLYWYLQNLGQGPELLIRYENEEAVDDSQLPKDRFSAERLKGVDSTLKIQPAELGDSAVYLCASSLDRREVSYNEQFFGPGTRLTVL.